This TCR beta chain stems from a study of molecular identifiers for immune sequencing clone quantification. As for the study in general: Five aliquots were made in replicates from the RNA of roughly 20,000 or 100,000 naive CD8 cells, and four were sequenced.

Sorted cell numbers of about 19,000 to 1,000,000, with 10%, 30% or 50% RNA, served as input for naive CD8 libraries. Study-level points and caveats: The sizes of highly expanded clones could be underestimated when identical TCR molecules share a barcode.

Listed TCR primers and previously described methods were used for bulk TCR libraries. TCRdb re-called the PCR reads with MiXCR, one entry per CDR3 protein. The sample holds 250,000 to 400,000 distinct CDR3 sequences; about 21% are singletons and the top ten take more than 0.8%. CDR1 SEHNR and CDR2 FQNEAQ come from the germline V gene (reference sequence). Trimming pared 1 base from V and 0 bases from J, leaving 10 bases between. The CDR3 runs to 15 residues. As concerns this clonotype: No antigen is known for it.

The V call is TRBV7-9, the J call TRBJ2-7; the D call may be TRBD1 or TRBD2 (5 bases each). This receptor was identified in a human donor in good health. Some libraries in this study had Jurkat cell RNA spiked in. The sequencing input was naive CD8+ T cells from blood, with Jurkat cell RNA spiked in. Stated subset: FACS-sorted CD8+CD4-CCR7+CD45RA+ naive T cells. CDR3 sequence reads: CASSLGRGTSYEQYF. DNA of the CDR3: TGTGCCAGCAGCTTAGGACGGGGCACCTCCTACGAGCAGTACTTC.